A selection of T cell receptor beta chains follows, all from one sample in a study of technical replicates of blood from a handful of donors. Produced via immunoSEQ multiplex PCR; TCRdb's table is partial and in-frame only. Among some 85,000 clones, 96% were seen once, and the ten largest hold 0.3% to 0.35%. Sequences were obtained from T cells isolated from PBMCs. Receptors originate from a human donor in good health. Both conserved end residues are part of each CDR3. D genes are given only for firm matches. Size tells how often a clone was seen (once, few, many) or the class of an expanded clone, and some rows leave it out.

cdr3_nt,cdr3_aa,v_call,j_call,d_call,clone_size
TGTGCCAGCAGCCCCGGCCCAGGGGAAAGGGGCTACACCTTC,CASSPGPGERGYTF,TRBV6-5,TRBJ1-2,NA,once
TGTGCCAGCTCACCAAGGGACCAGGGGAATTCGCTCCAGCATTTT,CASSPRDQGNSLQHF,TRBV18,TRBJ1-5,NA,NA
TGCGCCAGCAGCCCCGAGAGGGCTAGCGGTAAAAATGAGCAGTTCTTC,CASSPERASGKNEQFF,TRBV4-1,TRBJ2-1,TRBD2,NA
TGTGCCAGCAGCGGGACGTTACAGGGGACCCCCTACGAGCAGTACTTC,CASSGTLQGTPYEQYF,TRBV5-6,TRBJ2-7,TRBD1,NA
TGTGCCAGCAGCCGAGGGACAGGGGTCAATGGCTACACCTTC,CASSRGTGVNGYTF,TRBV6-5,TRBJ1-2,TRBD1,NA
TGCAGTGCGGGGGACTCCTCAAAACTGTTTTTT,CSAGDSSKLFF,TRBV20-1,TRBJ1-4,NA,NA
TGTGCCAGCAGCTTAAGGAGGGACTCCTATGGGGTTAATGAGCAGTTCTTC,CASSLRRDSYGVNEQFF,TRBV7-9,TRBJ2-1,NA,NA
TGTGCCAGCAGCTTAGCTGACGGTATCGGGAATGAGCAGTTCTTC,CASSLADGIGNEQFF,TRBV7-2,TRBJ2-1,NA,NA
TGTGCCAGCAGGTGGACAGGGTCCTATGGCTACACCTTC,CASRWTGSYGYTF,TRBV28,TRBJ1-2,TRBD1,NA
TGTGCCAGCAGTGCCCACGCAGGGATGGTTGATGAAAAACTGTTTTTT,CASSAHAGMVDEKLFF,TRBV6-1,TRBJ1-4,NA,NA
TGTGCCAGCAGCCGGACAGGTCAGGACTATGGCTACACCTTC,CASSRTGQDYGYTF,TRBV7-2,TRBJ1-2,TRBD1,NA
TGTGCTATTAGCGGGAACACCGGGGAGCTGTTTTTT,CAISGNTGELFF,TRBV2,TRBJ2-2,NA,NA
TGCAGCGTCATAGACGGAGGCACTGAAGCTTTCTTT,CSVIDGGTEAFF,TRBV29-1,TRBJ1-1,NA,NA
TGTGCCAGCAGTGCGTATAGCACAGATACGCAGTATTTT,CASSAYSTDTQYF,TRBV27,TRBJ2-3,NA,NA
TGTGCCAGCAGCTTTAGCGGGGCGAACTACGAGCAGTACTTC,CASSFSGANYEQYF,TRBV7-9,TRBJ2-7,TRBD2,NA
TGTGCCAGCAGCCAAAATCCTAGGTGGGACACCGGGGAGCTGTTTTTT,CASSQNPRWDTGELFF,TRBV7-9,TRBJ2-2,NA,NA
TGTGCCAGCAGTTCCGGGACAGGGAATGGCTACACCTTC,CASSSGTGNGYTF,TRBV28,TRBJ1-2,TRBD1,NA
TGTGCCAGTAGTATAGGAGCGTCCTATGGCTACACCTTC,CASSIGASYGYTF,TRBV19,TRBJ1-2,NA,NA
TGTGCCTGGAAAGTAAGCAGGGATACTGAAGCTTTCTTT,CAWKVSRDTEAFF,TRBV30,TRBJ1-1,NA,NA
TGCAGCGCTCCGGGACTAGCGATTAATGAGCAGTTCTTC,CSAPGLAINEQFF,TRBV29-1,TRBJ2-1,TRBD2,NA
TGTGCCAGCTCACCGTTGAGCTTCGGAGAGACCCAGTACTTC,CASSPLSFGETQYF,TRBV18,TRBJ2-5,NA,NA
TGTGCCAGCAATGGGGAGTACACAGATACGCAGTATTTT,CASNGEYTDTQYF,TRBV2,TRBJ2-3,NA,NA
TGTGCCAGCAGCTCCACAGGGGTACCAATAGACATTCAGTACTTC,CASSSTGVPIDIQYF,TRBV13,TRBJ2-4,TRBD1,NA
TGTGCCAGCAGCTTTACAGGGGCCTCCTACGAGCAGTACTTC,CASSFTGASYEQYF,TRBV13,TRBJ2-7,TRBD1,NA
TGTGCCTGGAGTGTAGCTAGCGGGATATGGACCTACGAGCAGTACTTC,CAWSVASGIWTYEQYF,TRBV30,TRBJ2-7,TRBD2,NA
TGTGCCAGCAGCGTGCTTCAGGGGACGAACACTGAAGCTTTCTTT,CASSVLQGTNTEAFF,TRBV9,TRBJ1-1,NA,NA
TGTGCCAGCAGCGTAGACGGGAGAGCCTACAATGAGCAGTTCTTC,CASSVDGRAYNEQFF,TRBV9,TRBJ2-1,NA,NA
TGTGCCAGCAGCATGACAGGGGGGGGAGAAAAACTGTTTTTT,CASSMTGGGEKLFF,TRBV7-2,TRBJ1-4,TRBD1,NA
TGTGCCATCAGGCACAGGGGGGCCTACGAGCAGTACTTC,CAIRHRGAYEQYF,TRBV10-3,TRBJ2-7,TRBD1,once
TGTGCCAGCAGCCTCTGGACAGGCACCTACGAGCAGTACTTC,CASSLWTGTYEQYF,TRBV13,TRBJ2-7,TRBD1,NA
TGCGCCAGCAGCCAAGGGTCTAGCGGGAGGGTAAAGACCCAGTACTTC,CASSQGSSGRVKTQYF,TRBV4-1,TRBJ2-5,TRBD2,NA
TGCAGCGTTGACGGGACAGGGAGTGGGGGCTACACCTTC,CSVDGTGSGGYTF,TRBV29-1,TRBJ1-2,TRBD1,NA
TGCGCCAGCAGCCAAGAAGGAGGGTATCGCACAGATACGCAGTATTTT,CASSQEGGYRTDTQYF,TRBV4-1,TRBJ2-3,NA,once
TGTGCCAGCAGTGACTCCAGTCAGGGGGTAGCTTTCTTT,CASSDSSQGVAFF,TRBV6-4,TRBJ1-1,TRBD1,NA
TGTGCCAGTACCAGAGGGACTAGCCACACAGATACGCAGTATTTT,CASTRGTSHTDTQYF,TRBV19,TRBJ2-3,TRBD2,NA
TGTGCCAGCAGTGATGGGACAGATGAAAAACTGTTTTTT,CASSDGTDEKLFF,TRBV2,TRBJ1-4,TRBD1,NA
TGCAGCGTTGAAGAGGGCAGGCTTAGCACAGATACGCAGTATTTT,CSVEEGRLSTDTQYF,TRBV29-1,TRBJ2-3,NA,NA
TGCGCCAGCGGGGAGGGGCAAGAGACCCAGTACTTC,CASGEGQETQYF,TRBV5-1,TRBJ2-5,TRBD2,once
TGTGCCTGGATGCGTGGTAAGATCGGGACAATGAATGAGCAGTTCTTC,CAWMRGKIGTMNEQFF,TRBV30,TRBJ2-1,NA,NA
TGTGCCAGCAGCCAAGAGTACCCCGAGCGGGTATACGAGCAGTACTTC,CASSQEYPERVYEQYF,TRBV4-2,TRBJ2-7,NA,NA
TGTGCCAGCAGCCTACAGGCCACTGAAGCTTTCTTT,CASSLQATEAFF,TRBV5-4,TRBJ1-1,NA,NA
TGTGCCATCAGTGAGAGAGATGAAAAACTGTTTTTT,CAISERDEKLFF,TRBV10-3,TRBJ1-4,NA,NA